These T cell receptor beta chains were read from a single sample in a study of blood T cell repertoires in COVID-19. Produced via immunoSEQ multiplex PCR; TCRdb's table is partial and in-frame only. The table records nearly 250,000 clones, roughly 79% of them present only once. The sample comprised peripheral blood. The receptors originated from an elderly woman with acute or convalescent COVID-19. CDR3s include the opening cysteine and the closing phenylalanine or tryptophan. D genes are given only for firm matches. The size entry is marked missing in some rows and otherwise reads once, few, many or a size class.

TGTGCCAGCAGTGAAGATAGTAGCGGGAGGGGACACTACAATGAGCAGTTCTTC	CASSEDSSGRGHYNEQFF	-	TRBJ2-1	TRBD2	TRBV2
TGTGCCAGCAGCTGGGGCACCAGCAATCAGCCCCAGCATTTT	CASSWGTSNQPQHF	-	TRBJ1-5	-	TRBV5-6
TGTGCCAGCAGTCCGACTTTAACCAGGAACACTGAAGCTTTCTTT	CASSPTLTRNTEAFF	-	TRBJ1-1	-	TRBV28
TGTGCCAGTAGTATTCACGGGACTCAGCCCTCCGAGCAGTACTTC	CASSIHGTQPSEQYF	once	TRBJ2-7	-	TRBV19
TGTGCCAGCCATGAGGGACTAGGTAACAATGAGCAGTTCTTC	CASHEGLGNNEQFF	few	TRBJ2-1	TRBD2	TRBV28
TGTGCCAGCAGTTTGTCTAGCCGGAACATTCAGTACTTC	CASSLSSRNIQYF	-	TRBJ2-4	-	TRBV12-3/TRBV12-4
TGCACCAGCAGCCAAGAGCCTAGCGGGGTTATTTGCACAGATACGCAGTATTTT	CTSSQEPSGVICTDTQYF	-	TRBJ2-3	-	TRBV1
TGTGCCAGCAGCCTTGGACAGGCGGCAACTAATGAAAAACTGTTTTTT	CASSLGQAATNEKLFF	-	TRBJ1-4	TRBD1	TRBV4-2
TGTGCCAGCAGTTACTCTAAAGGCAGGACCTACGAGCAGTACTTC	CASSYSKGRTYEQYF	-	TRBJ2-7	-	TRBV6-5
TGTGCCAGCAGTTTATTCGGCGCAGGTTCCTACGAGCAGTACTTC	CASSLFGAGSYEQYF	few	TRBJ2-7	-	TRBV28
TGTGCCAGCAGCCCGACCATAGCGGGAGGGCTGCAAACAGATACGCAGTATTTT	CASSPTIAGGLQTDTQYF	-	TRBJ2-3	TRBD2	TRBV3-1/TRBV3-2
TGTGCCAGCAGCGACGGACTAGCGGGTATGCGAATCACAGATACGCAGTATTTT	CASSDGLAGMRITDTQYF	-	TRBJ2-3	TRBD2	TRBV7-2
TGTGCCAGCAGCTTGGTAGACGAGCAGTACTTC	CASSLVDEQYF	-	TRBJ2-7	-	TRBV5-4
TGTGCCAGCAGTCGCCGGGACAGGGTCACTGAAGCTTTCTTT	CASSRRDRVTEAFF	once	TRBJ1-1	TRBD1	TRBV28
TGTGCCAGCAGCTTGGGGAGCGAGAACACTGAAGCTTTCTTT	CASSLGSENTEAFF	-	TRBJ1-1	-	TRBV7-3
TGTGCCAGCAGCCAAGCGACTCGGCCGTCTGAAGCTTTCTTT	CASSQATRPSEAFF	-	TRBJ1-1	-	TRBV3-1/TRBV3-2
TGTGCCAGCTCACCATCTCAGAGGATAGGGGTGAACACCGGGGAGCTGTTTTTT	CASSPSQRIGVNTGELFF	-	TRBJ2-2	-	TRBV18